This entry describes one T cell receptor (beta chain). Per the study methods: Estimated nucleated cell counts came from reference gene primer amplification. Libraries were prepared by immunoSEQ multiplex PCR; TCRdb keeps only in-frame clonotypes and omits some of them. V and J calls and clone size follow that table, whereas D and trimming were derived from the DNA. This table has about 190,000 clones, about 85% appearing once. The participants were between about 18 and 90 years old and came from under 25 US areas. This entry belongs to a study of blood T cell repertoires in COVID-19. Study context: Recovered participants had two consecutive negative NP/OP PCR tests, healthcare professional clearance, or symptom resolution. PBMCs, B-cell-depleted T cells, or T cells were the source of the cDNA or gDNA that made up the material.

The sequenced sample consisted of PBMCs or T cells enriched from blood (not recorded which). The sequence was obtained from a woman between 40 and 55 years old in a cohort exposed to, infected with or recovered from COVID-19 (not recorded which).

The CDR3 here is CASSPGQGIIYGNTIYF. The CDR3 DNA is TGTGCCAGCAGTCCCGGACAGGGTATAATCTATGGAAACACCATATATTTT. V and J are TRBV28 and TRBJ1-3; TRBD1 matches 8 bases. J was trimmed by 3 bases and V by 5 bases; bases with no gene match: 12. There are 17 residues in the CDR3. From germline, CDR1 is MDHEN and CDR2 SYDVKM.